One and the same sample provided the 29 T cell receptor beta chains below, sequenced in a study of spatial heterogeneity in lung cancer. Study results and limitations: The number of expanded tumor alpha and beta chains correlated with mutation number.

No antigens are known for them. Time point of the sample: sample taken at primary tumor resection. Using its own MiXCR run on the 5' RACE reads, TCRdb lists one record per CDR3 protein. The sample lists 8,300 or so distinct CDR3 sequences, just over 8% occurring once. The source was lung tumor tissue, collected at surgery. These receptor sequences come from a male donor with early-stage non-small cell lung cancer.

This clonotype rates as medium-sized. This beta chain lies outside the target of a library built for alpha chains; its clone size means little. The CDR3 region is CASSPPLGRAPSTDTQYF. In DNA, the CDR3 is TGTGCCAGCTCACCGCCCCTAGGACGGGCGCCTAGCACAGATACGCAGTATTTT. The rearrangement joins TRBV18 to TRBJ2-3, with D hard to call. This CDR3 has 18 amino acids. V was clipped by 3 bases and J by 0 bases, with 19 bases between them. In germline, CDR1 is KGHSH, CDR2 LQKENI.

This clonotype was observed at least ten times. The size of this beta chain means little, since it is a stray read in a library made for alpha chains. In DNA form, the CDR3 reads TGTGCCAGCAGCTTTTCCAAGGGAGATACGCAGTATTTT. Its translation is CASSFSKGDTQYF. V is TRBV7-2 and J is TRBJ2-3, with D hard to call. The CDR3 spans 13 residues. The V end lost 3 bases, the J end lost 5 bases, and 9 bases lay between the germline ends. CDR1 is SGHTA, CDR2 FQGNSA, per germline.

This clonotype has a count of ten or more. For a library built for alpha chains, this beta chain is a stray read; little rests on its size. The chain carries TRBV24-1 and TRBJ2-4, with a tentative D call TRBD1 (6 bases). V lost 2 bases and J 5 bases, leaving 9 bases between the germline ends. Germline assignment: CDR1 KGHDR and CDR2 SFDVKD. The CDR3 extends over 14 amino acids. In DNA, the CDR3 is TGTGCCACCAGTGATTCGACAGGCGAAAACATTCAGTACTTC. Residues: CATSDSTGENIQYF.

This clonotype counts as medium-sized (0.01 to 0.1%). Because the library targeted alpha chains, this beta chain is an off-target read whose size means little. The chain combines TRBV20-1 with TRBJ2-6, with TRBD1 matching over 8 bases. CDR3 size: 17 residues. The J segment lost 2 bases and the V segment lost 0 bases, leaving 6 bases of the junction unmatched. The V gene's germline CDR1 is DFQATT and CDR2 SNEGSKA (reference sequence). The CDR3 loop reads CSARDGPQGAGANVLTF. The DNA for the CDR3 is TGCAGTGCTAGAGATGGCCCACAGGGGGCTGGGGCCAACGTCCTGACTTTC.

Notes on this clonotype: A read error may be the cause here, since a much bigger clone is one base away. This beta chain represents an off-target read in a library built for alpha chains; its size is of limited meaning. The V gene is TRBV5-8, the J gene TRBJ1-2, with 7 bases fitting TRBD1. This CDR3 contains 14 residues. In germline, CDR1 is SGHTS, CDR2 YDEGEE. The CDR3 DNA reads TGTGCCAGCGGCTTGGGGACAGATAACTATGGCTACACCTTC. The encoded protein is CASGLGTDNYGYTF.

By sample share, this clonotype is medium-sized. Because the library targeted alpha chains, this beta chain is an off-target read whose size means little. The CDR3, as DNA: TGCAGCGTATCGACAGGAGATCAGCCCCAGCATTTT. Its protein product is CSVSTGDQPQHF. The chain uses TRBV29-1 and TRBJ1-5, with D perhaps TRBD1 (6 bases). V lost 6 bases and J 5 bases, leaving 11 bases between the germline ends. Germline V gene sequence: CDR1 SQVTM, CDR2 ANQGSEA. The CDR3 extends over 12 amino acids.

By its share, this clonotype is medium-sized. Within a library made for alpha chains, this beta chain is off target, and its count is uninformative. The V call is TRBV20-1, the J call TRBJ2-7; either TRBD1 or TRBD2 may supply D (5 bases each). The length of the CDR3 is 12 residues. V lost 0 bases and J lost 2, with 5 bases in between. CDR1 and CDR2 from the germline V gene are DFQATT and SNEGSKA (reference sequence). The CDR3 loop reads CSAREGAYEQYF. In nucleotides, the CDR3 is TGCAGTGCTAGAGAGGGGGCCTACGAGCAGTACTTC.

For this clonotype: Because this beta chain is a stray read in a library intended to capture alpha chains, its abundance should not be given much weight. The chain combines TRBV13 with TRBJ2-7; TRBD1 might be the D (7 bases). Germline V gives CDR1 PRHDT, CDR2 FYEKMQ (reference sequence). Trimming cost V 5 bases and J 2 bases, with 22 bases left between them. This CDR3 spans 17 amino acids. The CDR3 nucleotides read TGTGCCAGCAGCCCCAGGGGGGTTGGGGGATTCGCCTACGAGCAGTACTTC. Translated: CASSPRGVGGFAYEQYF.

In its sample, this clonotype ranks as medium-sized (0.01 to 0.1%). Being off target in a library aimed at alpha chains, this beta chain has a size of little meaning. V gene TRBV4-2 combines with J gene TRBJ2-5, with unresolved D. Trimming cost V 0 bases and J 9 bases, with 8 bases left between them. The CDR3 runs to 12 residues. Germline V gene data show CDR1 as LGHNA and CDR2 as YNFKEQ. CDR3 bases: TGTGCCAGCAGCCAAGATCGAGTGGCCCAGTACTTC. Amino acid sequence: CASSQDRVAQYF.

Many counts were recorded for this clonotype. This beta chain came through as a stray read in a library set up for alpha chains, and its size says little. J is TRBJ2-2 and V is TRBV29-1; no clear D. This CDR3 region has 14 residues. Germline V gene sequence: CDR1 SQVTM, CDR2 ANQGSEA. The germline V and J ends were trimmed by 1 base and 0 bases, with 6 bases remaining between them. For the CDR3, the DNA is TGCAGCGTTGAAGGCCTCGCGAACACCGGGGAGCTGTTTTTT. This encodes CSVEGLANTGELFF.

This clonotype has ten or more counts. Found in a library prepared for alpha chains, this beta chain is an off-target read, and its abundance has little meaning. J is TRBJ2-7 and V is TRBV20-1, with a weak D call TRBD2 (5 bases). The CDR3 sequence is 13 residues long. Germline CDR1 reads DFQATT; CDR2 reads SNEGSKA (reference sequence). Trimming stripped 5 bases from V and 1 base from J, with 12 bases between. In nucleotides, the CDR3 is TGCAGTGCTCATCTTAGGGAGTCCTACGAGCAGTACTTC. Protein sequence: CSAHLRESYEQYF.

This clonotype was observed at least ten times. This beta chain turned up in a library designed for alpha chains; as an off-target read, its abundance says little. CDR3 DNA: TGTGCCAGCGGTACTAGCTGGTCCTACAATGAGCAGTTCTTC. It codes for CASGTSWSYNEQFF. The genes are TRBV6-1 and TRBJ2-1, with a tentative D call TRBD2 (6 bases). Trimming shortened V by 8 bases and J by 1 base, and 12 bases separated the two germline ends. The germline CDR1 and CDR2 sequences are MNHNS and SASEGT. This CDR3 has 14 amino acids.

This clonotype is categorized as medium-sized. This beta chain is a stray read from a library made for alpha chains; its abundance is not meaningful. The chain couples TRBV2 to TRBJ2-6; D is uncertain. Germline V gene data show CDR1 as SNHLY and CDR2 as FYNNEI. CDR3 length: 14 residues. Trimming removed 4 bases from V and 2 bases from J, with 6 bases in between. The CDR3 protein is CASSVTAGANVLTF. Written as DNA, the CDR3 is TGTGCCAGCAGTGTCACAGCTGGGGCCAACGTCCTGACTTTC.

This clonotype is medium-sized (0.01 to 0.1%) by share. This beta chain is off target for a library built for alpha chains, so its abundance means little. The chain has TRBV10-3 and TRBJ1-2; TRBD1 matches 7 bases. CDR1 is ENHRY, CDR2 SYGVKD, per germline. The length of the CDR3 is 14 residues. V trimming: 5 bases; J trimming: 4 bases; junction bases outside the gene matches: 7. CDR3 coding DNA: TGTGCCATCAGTAGTACGGGACAGAGCTATGGCTACACCTTC. Encoded protein: CAISSTGQSYGYTF.

This clonotype was seen many times. A library prepared for alpha chains yielded this beta chain as an off-target read; its size is of little meaning. V and J are TRBV9 and TRBJ2-1; a weak D match, TRBD1 (6 bases). Germline CDR1 reads SGDLS; CDR2 reads YYNGEE. This CDR3 is 14 amino acids long. V dropped 4 bases and J dropped 7 bases, with 15 bases sitting between them. The CDR3 DNA is TGTGCCAGCAGCCCTGCCGGGACACGGAATGAGCAGTTCTTC. Amino acids: CASSPAGTRNEQFF.

By its share, this clonotype is medium-sized. The library was designed around alpha chains, so this beta chain is a stray read whose abundance carries little weight. The gene calls are TRBV5-1 and TRBJ1-2; D uncertain. V was clipped by 6 bases and J by 3 bases, with 9 bases between them. Germline values: CDR1 SGHRS, CDR2 YFSETQ. CDR3 length: 12 amino acids. CDR3: CASMADDYGYTF. As DNA, the CDR3 is TGCGCCAGCATGGCGGATGACTATGGCTACACCTTC. Full variable domain (rest looked up from reference TRBV5-1 and TRBJ1-2): KAGVTQTPRYLIKTRGQQVTLSCSPISGHRSVSWYQQTPGQGLQFLFEYFSETQRNKGNFPGRFSGRQFSNSRSEMNVSTLELGDSALYLCASMADDYGYTFGSGTRLTVV.

Only a few counts were recorded for this clonotype. This beta chain represents an off-target read in a library built for alpha chains; its size is of limited meaning. The chain carries TRBV12-3 or TRBV12-4 and TRBJ2-1; 8 bases are a match to TRBD1. This CDR3 is 14 amino acids long. V was clipped by 2 bases and J by 9 bases; unmatched bases: 6. CDR3 DNA sequence: TGTGCCAGCAGTTTACAGGGGGCTGTGGGTGAGCAGTTCTTC. This translates into CASSLQGAVGEQFF.

This clonotype has at least ten counts. Since the library was made to target alpha chains, this beta chain is a stray read and its abundance is not meaningful. The J gene is TRBJ2-2, the V gene TRBV11-2; no firm D call. V was shortened by 4 bases and J by 1 base, with 7 bases between the two germline ends. The CDR3 consists of 14 residues. Looked up from germline, CDR1 is SGHAT and CDR2 is FQNNGV. The CDR3 reads CASSSSLNTGELFF. CDR3 DNA: TGTGCCAGCAGCTCCTCCCTGAACACCGGGGAGCTGTTTTTT.

This clonotype was picked up many times. This beta chain slipped into a library made for alpha chains as a stray read, so its size is not meaningful. For the CDR3, the DNA is TGTGCCAGCAGCTCCACCCCCTCTAGCCCCGATACGCAGTATTTT. Amino acid sequence: CASSSTPSSPDTQYF. The chain links TRBV7-9 to TRBJ2-3; the D gene is possibly TRBD2 (5 bases). This CDR3 contains 15 residues. The V end lost 4 bases, the J end lost 6 bases, and 17 bases lay between the germline ends. CDR1 SEHNR and CDR2 FQNEAQ come from the germline V gene (reference sequence).

Within the sample, this clonotype is medium-sized (0.01 to 0.1%). This beta chain is a stray read from a library made for alpha chains; its abundance is not meaningful. The V and J genes are TRBV6-1 and TRBJ2-1, with TRBD2 identical over 8 bases. This CDR3 contains 15 residues. From germline, CDR1 is MNHNS and CDR2 SASEGT. V shed 5 bases, J shed 5 bases, and the junction held 8 bases outside the gene matches. In DNA, the CDR3 is TGTGCCAGCAGTTTGAGCGGGAGCTTTGACAATGAGCAGTTCTTC. Protein product: CASSLSGSFDNEQFF.

As regards this clonotype: This beta chain lies outside the target of a library built for alpha chains; its clone size means little. V gene TRBV20-1 combines with J gene TRBJ2-7, with 9 bases identical to TRBD1. CDR1 DFQATT and CDR2 SNEGSKA come from the germline V gene (reference sequence). The CDR3 length is 14 residues. The J segment lost 5 bases and the V segment lost 3 bases, leaving 8 bases of the junction unmatched. In DNA form, the CDR3 reads TGCAGTGCTAGGGGGACAGGGAATATGGACGAGCAGTACTTC. Protein sequence: CSARGTGNMDEQYF.

Ten or more counts support this clonotype. The library was built for alpha chains, so this beta chain is an off-target read and its size means little. V and J are TRBV27 and TRBJ2-2; D perhaps matches TRBD1 (6 bases). The germline gives CDR1 MNHEY, CDR2 SMNVEV (reference sequence). This CDR3 is 15 amino acids long. Between the trimmed V and J ends, which lost 3 bases and 1 base, there was a span of 9 bases. The CDR3 region is CASSLNRVNTGELFF. The CDR3 region has the DNA TGTGCCAGCAGTTTGAACAGGGTGAACACCGGGGAGCTGTTTTTT.

In this sample, this clonotype is medium-sized. Because this beta chain is a stray read in a library intended to capture alpha chains, its abundance should not be given much weight. This chain uses TRBV5-1 with TRBJ2-2; no reliable D call. The germline gives CDR1 SGHRS, CDR2 YFSETQ. CDR3 length: 13 amino acids. V was pared by 5 bases and J by 4 bases, with 9 bases between. In nucleotides, the CDR3 is TGCGCCAGCAGGGATGGATCCACCGGGGAGCTGTTTTTT. As protein: CASRDGSTGELFF.

This clonotype was recorded at least ten times. With the library built for alpha chains, this beta chain is off target and its frequency is not meaningful. The rearrangement joins TRBV19 to TRBJ1-5, with 10 positions matching TRBD1. This CDR3 spans 18 amino acids. Germline loops: CDR1 LNHDA, CDR2 SQIVND (reference sequence). With 3 bases clipped from V and 2 bases from J, the junction kept 10 bases outside the gene matches. Written as DNA, the CDR3 is TGTGCCAGTAGTATGTTAAAGACAGGGGGCTACGGCAATCAGCCCCAGCATTTT. Protein product: CASSMLKTGGYGNQPQHF.

This clonotype counts as medium-sized. This beta chain slipped into a library made for alpha chains as a stray read, so its size is not meaningful. V usage is TRBV5-1 and J usage is TRBJ2-7; 7 nucleotides align to TRBD1. The germline V gene has CDR1 SGHRS and CDR2 YFSETQ. After removal of 4 bases from V and 1 base from J, the junction contained 8 bases not matched to a gene. This CDR3 has 15 amino acids. CDR3: CASSKNTGDSYEQYF. The DNA of the CDR3 is TGCGCCAGCAGCAAAAATACAGGGGATTCCTACGAGCAGTACTTC.

This clonotype is medium-sized within its sample. Since the library was made to target alpha chains, this beta chain is a stray read and its abundance is not meaningful. The chain has TRBV5-4 and TRBJ2-1; no firm D call. The V gene's germline CDR1 is SGHNT and CDR2 YYREEE (reference sequence). The V end was cut by 4 bases, the J end by 4 bases, with 15 bases between. The CDR3 loop spans 15 amino acids. This chain's CDR3 is CASSLEVVRYNEQFF. In DNA form, the CDR3 reads TGTGCCAGCAGCCTGGAAGTAGTACGGTACAATGAGCAGTTCTTC. The full variable domain, completed using reference TRBV5-4 and TRBJ2-1, is ETGVTQSPTHLIKTRGQQVTLRCSSQSGHNTVSWYQQALGQGPQFIFQYYREEENGRGNFPPRFSGLQFPNYSSELNVNALELDDSALYLCASSLEVVRYNEQFFGPGTRLTVL.

On this clonotype itself: This beta chain is an unintended read in a library built for alpha chains; its size means little. The V call is TRBV20-1, the J call TRBJ2-7; 9 bases fit TRBD1. The CDR3 has 14 amino acids. CDR1 is DFQATT, CDR2 SNEGSKA, per germline (reference sequence). J lost 4 bases, V lost 0 bases, and 4 bases had no gene match. CDR3 amino acids: CSARDEDRGYEQYF. The CDR3 nucleotides read TGCAGTGCTAGAGATGAGGACAGGGGATACGAGCAGTACTTC.

Sample share makes this clonotype medium-sized. As an off-target read in a library built for alpha chains, this beta chain has a frequency of little significance. The genes are TRBV20-1 and TRBJ1-5, with D perhaps TRBD1 (6 bases). V was cut by 5 bases and J by 0 bases, with 17 bases left in between. In germline, CDR1 is DFQATT, CDR2 SNEGSKA (reference sequence). This CDR3 comprises 16 residues. The CDR3 loop reads CSAGLQGWDSNQPQHF. For the CDR3, the DNA is TGCAGTGCTGGCTTACAGGGCTGGGATAGCAATCAGCCCCAGCATTTT.

Concerning this clonotype: Found in a library prepared for alpha chains, this beta chain is an off-target read, and its abundance has little meaning. The chain combines TRBV20-1 with TRBJ2-3; 11 bases align to TRBD2. The length of the CDR3 is 15 residues. With V trimmed by 2 bases and J by 0 bases, 1 base remained unmatched. The germline gives CDR1 DFQATT, CDR2 SNEGSKA (reference sequence). In nucleotides, the CDR3 is TGCAGTGCTAGACTAGCGGGAGGCAGCACAGATACGCAGTATTTT. The encoded protein is CSARLAGGSTDTQYF.